The 29 T cell receptor beta chains given below trace back to one sample, sequenced in a study of T cells expressing NK-cell markers. From its re-call of the 5' RACE reads, TCRdb lists each CDR3 protein once, without DNA. This repertoire includes 400,000 to 450,000 distinct CDR3 sequences. Sequencing used blood T cells: a sorted CD56 or NKG2C T cell subset, CD4+ or CD8+ T cells, or bulk PBMC T cells (not recorded which). Source of these receptors: a woman between 18 and 70 years old in good health.

The chain uses TRBV20-1 and TRBJ2-2; the TCRdb D gene call, TRBD2, has no DNA to confirm it. CDR1 DFQATT and CDR2 SNEGSKA come from the germline V gene (reference sequence). The CDR3 is 15 amino acids. This CDR3 reads CSARSGRANTGELFF.

This chain links TRBV6-1 with TRBJ1-2. The CDR3 loop spans 15 amino acids. CDR1 and CDR2 (germline): MNHNS, SASEGT. CDR3 residues: CASRRGVGSNYGYTF.

V and J are TRBV4-3 and TRBJ2-1; no DNA is available, so the TRBD1 call from TCRdb remains unchecked. Per germline, CDR1 LGHNA and CDR2 YSLEER. This CDR3 has 15 amino acids. CDR3 sequence reads: CASSRMGGGTGKQFF.

This chain connects TRBV12-3 or TRBV12-4 to TRBJ2-5; TCRdb's assignment of TRBD1 cannot be checked, as there is no DNA. The CDR3 runs to 14 residues. The CDR3 is CASSLVGARETQYF.

The chain combines TRBV29-1 with TRBJ1-1; TCRdb returns TRBD1, unconfirmable since there is no DNA. The CDR3 is 18 residues long. Germline CDR1 and CDR2: SQVTM and ANQGSEA. The CDR3 loop reads CSAMGFTPGGRSNTEAFF.

The chain carries TRBV29-1 and TRBJ2-7; the D call of TRBD2 rests on TCRdb alone, since no DNA is present to check it. CDR1 SQVTM and CDR2 ANQGSEA come from the germline V gene. CDR3 length equals 13 residues. The CDR3 is CSGAPSGRHEQYF.

V usage is TRBV6-1 and J usage is TRBJ2-3; there is no DNA to check the TCRdb D call of TRBD1. Germline CDR1 MNHNS, CDR2 SASEGT. There are 17 residues in the CDR3. This CDR3 is CASRGEEGQRGPDTQYF.

This chain uses TRBV19 with TRBJ2-1; TCRdb's assignment of TRBD1 cannot be checked, as there is no DNA. CDR1 is LNHDA and CDR2 is SQIVND in the germline V gene (reference sequence). The CDR3 consists of 18 residues. CDR3 residues: CASSIGVVGTHSYNEQFF.

J is TRBJ2-3 and V is TRBV7-3; as DNA is missing, the TRBD2 call by TCRdb cannot be tested. CDR1 and CDR2 from the germline V gene are SGHTA and FQGTGA. The CDR3 loop spans 16 amino acids. The CDR3 loop reads CASRSGSGGRTDTQYF.

This chain uses TRBV7-2 with TRBJ2-1; TCRdb returns TRBD2, unconfirmable since there is no DNA. The CDR3 is made up of 16 amino acids. Germline CDR1 and CDR2: SGHTA and FQGNSA. The CDR3 loop is CASSLGWGIRYNEQFF. Variable domain in full (rest from reference TRBV7-2 and TRBJ2-1): GAGVSQSPSNKVTEKGKDVELRCDPISGHTALYWYRQSLGQGLEFLIYFQGNSAPDKSGLPSDRFSAERTGGSVSTLTIQRTQQEDSAVYLCASSLGWGIRYNEQFFGPGTRLTVL.

V usage is TRBV4-3 and J usage is TRBJ2-1; checking the TCRdb D call of TRBD2 is not possible without DNA. The CDR3 consists of 13 residues. Germline V gene sequence: CDR1 LGHNA, CDR2 YSLEER. CDR3 protein: CASSQDRRHEQFF.

CDR3 protein: CASSAHTGVTDEQFF. The chain combines TRBV9 with TRBJ2-1; TCRdb names TRBD1, which stays unverified in the absence of DNA. This CDR3 spans 15 amino acids. The germline CDR1 and CDR2 sequences are SGDLS and YYNGEE.

CDR3 sequence: CASSIAAPSNNEQFF. This chain uses TRBV7-2 with TRBJ2-1; without DNA, the TCRdb call of TRBD1 cannot be checked. The CDR3 length is 15 residues. Germline V gives CDR1 SGHTA, CDR2 FQGNSA.

The J gene is TRBJ2-7, the V gene TRBV28; the D call of TRBD2 rests on TCRdb alone, since no DNA is present to check it. The CDR3 runs to 14 residues. In germline, CDR1 is MDHEN, CDR2 SYDVKM. Here the CDR3 reads CASSYLAGVNEQYF.

The CDR3 loop is CASSQEGPGSRGQFF. The chain uses TRBV3-1 and TRBJ2-1; TCRdb's D call, TRBD1, is unchecked because there is no DNA. The CDR3 runs 15 residues. Germline assignment: CDR1 LGHDT and CDR2 YNNKEL (reference sequence).

This rearrangement joins TRBV6-5 to TRBJ2-2. This CDR3 has 15 residues. The germline V gene has CDR1 MNHEY and CDR2 SVGAGI. The chain's CDR3 is CASSYSNSNTGELFF.

V gene TRBV2 combines with J gene TRBJ2-2. CDR1 is SNHLY, CDR2 FYNNEI, per germline. The CDR3 totals 13 residues. This CDR3 is CASRREAGGELFF.

V usage is TRBV3-1 and J usage is TRBJ2-3; TCRdb selects TRBD1, and the lack of DNA leaves this call unchecked. The CDR3 contains 17 residues. Germline-derived CDR1 and CDR2 are LGHDT and YNNKEL (reference sequence). The CDR3: CASSPLRDRALLGTQYF.

The chain has TRBV5-4 and TRBJ2-1. The CDR3 is 14 residues long. From germline, CDR1 is SGHNT and CDR2 YYREEE (reference sequence). The CDR3 reads CASSLADGRNEQFF.

The rearrangement uses TRBV20-1 and TRBJ2-1; TCRdb lists TRBD2, though no DNA is available to test this call. The germline gives CDR1 DFQATT, CDR2 SNEGSKA (reference sequence). This CDR3 contains 16 residues. This chain's CDR3 is CSARSGLAERYNEQFF.

The rearrangement links TRBV19 to TRBJ2-1; absent DNA, TCRdb's TRBD1 call cannot be checked. Germline V gene data show CDR1 as LNHDA and CDR2 as SQIVND (reference sequence). The CDR3 consists of 13 residues. The CDR3 spells CASEVGQGAQQFF.

V and J are TRBV7-2 and TRBJ2-3; TCRdb outputs TRBD1, but without DNA this stays unchecked. Germline CDR1 and CDR2: SGHTA and FQGNSA. The length of the CDR3 is 14 residues. The CDR3 region is CASTRTGSTDTQYF. Full variable domain (rest looked up from reference TRBV7-2 and TRBJ2-3): GAGVSQSPSNKVTEKGKDVELRCDPISGHTALYWYRQSLGQGLEFLIYFQGNSAPDKSGLPSDRFSAERTGGSVSTLTIQRTQQEDSAVYLCASTRTGSTDTQYFGPGTRLTVL.

The chain has TRBV20-1 and TRBJ2-3; no DNA is available, so the TRBD2 call from TCRdb remains unchecked. Germline CDR1 DFQATT, CDR2 SNEGSKA (reference sequence). The CDR3 sequence is 14 residues long. CDR3 region: CSAPGRVVMDTQYF.

The rearrangement joins TRBV10-3 to TRBJ2-1; TCRdb returns TRBD1, unconfirmable since there is no DNA. Germline-derived CDR1 and CDR2 are ENHRY and SYGVKD. The CDR3 spans 17 residues. The CDR3 sequence: CAISGGGARDSYNEQFF.

This chain connects TRBV9 to TRBJ2-1; the D call of TRBD2 rests on TCRdb alone, since no DNA is present to check it. This CDR3 region has 14 residues. Germline V gene sequence: CDR1 SGDLS, CDR2 YYNGEE. CDR3 in amino acids: CASSQGTSGLEQFF.

This chain uses TRBV11-2 with TRBJ2-3; TCRdb's assignment of TRBD2 cannot be checked, as there is no DNA. CDR1 is SGHAT, CDR2 FQNNGV, per germline. The CDR3 loop spans 16 amino acids. The CDR3 protein is CASSLVSSGNTDTQYF.

The chain is built from TRBV3-1 and TRBJ2-1. Germline lookup yields CDR1 LGHDT and CDR2 YNNKEL (reference sequence). The CDR3 has 13 amino acids. The CDR3 here is CASSQALYNEQFF.

The chain combines TRBV7-9 with TRBJ2-5; TCRdb designates TRBD1, a call that cannot be tested without DNA. Germline V gene data show CDR1 as SEHNR and CDR2 as FQNEAQ (reference sequence). This CDR3 comprises 14 residues. The CDR3 here is CASSPLGHDETQYF.

This chain links TRBV7-2 with TRBJ1-1. Germline V gene data show CDR1 as SGHTA and CDR2 as FQGNSA. The CDR3 has 13 amino acids. CDR3 sequence: CDSSAGRNTEAFF.